What follows is one T cell receptor beta chain and its context. The data are from a study of OX40 agonist ivuxolimab in advanced cancers. Profiling relied on immunoSEQ multiplex PCR, and the TCRdb table lists in-frame clones only, not all of them. The sample yields fewer than 85,000 clones, 85% to 95% seen once. Germline V gene data show CDR1 as SGDLS and CDR2 as YYNGEE. The CDR3 has 15 residues. Unmatched junction bases numbered 7, after V lost 0 bases and J lost 5 bases. V is TRBV9 and J is TRBJ2-5; TRBD2 aligns across 7 bases. This receptor was identified in an adult with an advanced solid tumor such as melanoma, head and neck, liver or kidney cancer. Here the sequenced sample was CD4+ or CD8+ T cells sorted from blood, taken in a trial of the OX40 agonist ivuxolimab. The CDR3 nucleotides are TGTGCCAGCAGCGTAGTGCTTGGGGGAGGGGAGACCCAGTACTTC. Translated: CASSVVLGGGETQYF.